Following are 7 T cell receptor beta chains from one sample sequenced in a study of T cell responses to AZD1222 COVID-19 vaccine. Libraries were prepared by immunoSEQ multiplex PCR; TCRdb keeps only in-frame clonotypes and omits some of them. The data show around 160,000 clones, about 93% seen once. This material consisted of peripheral blood, taken on day 0 of AZD1222 vaccination. The origin of the receptors is an adult in good health.

This chain joins TRBV7-2 and TRBJ2-1; 7 positions agree with TRBD2. J gave up 9 bases and V 5 bases, and 7 bases lay outside the gene matches. This CDR3 has 13 amino acids. From germline, CDR1 is SGHTA and CDR2 FQGNSA. The CDR3 bases are TGTGCCAGCAGCCGGACTAGTGGGGGTGAGCAGTTCTTC. Protein sequence: CASSRTSGGEQFF.

This chain uses TRBV5-4 with TRBJ2-1, with TRBD2 matching over 7 bases. CDR3 size: 16 residues. The junction had 14 bases not matched to a gene; V was cut back by 4 bases and J by 7 bases. Looked up from germline, CDR1 is SGHNT and CDR2 is YYREEE (reference sequence). CDR3: CASSPGGVSGLNEQFF. The CDR3 nucleotides are TGTGCCAGCAGCCCTGGTGGGGTTAGCGGGTTGAATGAGCAGTTCTTC.

This clone was detected a few times. V gene TRBV3-1 (or the pseudogene TRBV3-2) combines with J gene TRBJ2-1, with 11 bases fitting TRBD2. From germline, CDR1 is LGHDT and CDR2 YNNKEL (reference sequence). The CDR3 is 16 amino acids. V shed 6 bases, J shed 10 bases, and the junction held 14 bases outside the gene matches. In nucleotides, the CDR3 is TGTGCCAGCAGATCTACTAGCGGGGGCCCCTTCGGGGAGCAGTTCTTC. This gives the protein CASRSTSGGPFGEQFF.

The rearrangement uses TRBV2 and TRBJ1-2; a possible D gene is TRBD1 (6 bases). V gave up 7 bases and J gave up 14 bases, with 17 bases separating them. CDR3 length equals 11 residues. Germline V CDR1 and CDR2: SNHLY, FYNNEI. In nucleotides, the CDR3 is TGTGCCAGCACCCTAGGACAGAGAATAACCTTC. It specifies CASTLGQRITF.

This sequence joins TRBV9 and TRBJ1-4; D not certain. CDR1 is SGDLS, CDR2 YYNGEE, per germline. This CDR3 is built from 18 residues. Trimming removed 0 bases from V and 7 bases from J, with 22 bases in between. CDR3: CASSVESALPLGIEKLFF. The CDR3 nucleotides are TGTGCCAGCAGCGTAGAGTCGGCACTCCCGTTAGGGATTGAAAAACTGTTTTTT.

The chain uses TRBV7-9 and TRBJ1-5; D is unclear. Germline loops: CDR1 SEHNR, CDR2 FQNEAQ (reference sequence). Trimming took 2 bases from V and 4 from J, leaving 3 bases between them. This CDR3 has 12 amino acids. The CDR3 bases are TGTGCCAGCAGCTTACCTAATCAGCCCCAGCATTTT. Protein: CASSLPNQPQHF. Together with reference TRBV7-9 and TRBJ1-5, the CDR3 gives the full variable domain: DTGVSQNPRHKITKRGQNVTFRCDPISEHNRLYWYRQTLGQGPEFLTYFQNEAQLEKSRLLSDRFSAERPKGSFSTLEIQRTEQGDSAMYLCASSLPNQPQHFGDGTRLSIL.

The CDR3 protein is CASRDELGANVLTF. DNA of the CDR3: TGTGCCAGTAGAGATGAGTTAGGGGCCAACGTCCTGACTTTC. The chain combines TRBV19 with TRBJ2-6, with no clear D. The germline gives CDR1 LNHDA, CDR2 SQIVND (reference sequence). Trimming shortened V by 6 bases and J by 4 bases, and 10 bases separated the two germline ends. The CDR3 runs to 14 residues.